A single sample gave rise to the 14 T cell receptor beta chains below, sequenced in a study of T-cell memory formation after mild COVID-19. TCRdb redid the calling of the 5' RACE reads with MiXCR, one entry per CDR3 protein. Of about 410,000 distinct CDR3 sequences in the sample, approximately 18% are singletons; the top ten hold 20% to 25%. The specimen sequenced was PBMCs or a T cell subset sorted from them (not recorded which). These receptors all come from a man younger than 35 who had mild COVID-19 (a few samples of this study predate the infection). Cell type and time point are not known.

This clonotype was seen a few times. V usage is TRBV5-1 and J usage is TRBJ2-5, with D perhaps matching TRBD2 (6 bases). This CDR3 has 14 residues. V was shortened by 4 bases and J by 2 bases, with 12 bases between the two germline ends. CDR1 is SGHRS, CDR2 YFSETQ, per germline. The CDR3 here is CASSRGTLQETQYF. The CDR3 nucleotides are TGCGCCAGCAGCCGAGGGACTCTACAAGAGACCCAGTACTTC.

This clonotype was seen many times. The V call is TRBV12-3 or TRBV12-4, the J call TRBJ1-5; tentatively, D is TRBD1 (6 bases). This CDR3 contains 14 residues. V lost 3 bases and J lost 3, with 9 bases in between. CDR3 bases: TGTGCCAGCAGTTTGGGGGGCTCCAATCAGCCCCAGCATTTT. It translates to CASSLGGSNQPQHF.

This clonotype was picked up many times. This rearrangement joins TRBV21-1 to TRBJ2-7. TRBV21-1 counts as a pseudogene. This CDR3 has 10 residues. CDR3 in amino acids: CASGSYEQYV. CDR3 in DNA: TGTGCCAGCGGGTCCTACGAGCAGTACGTC.

There are a few counts of this clonotype. This sequence joins TRBV29-1 and TRBJ1-4, with TRBD1 as a possible D gene (6 bases). Germline CDR1 SQVTM, CDR2 ANQGSEA. The CDR3 loop spans 13 amino acids. With 3 bases removed from V and 5 bases from J, the gap between germline ends came to 10 bases. For the CDR3, the DNA is TGCAGCGTTGAGGAGGGGGGAAATGAAAAACTGTTTTTT. Protein sequence: CSVEEGGNEKLFF.

In this sample, this clonotype turned up a few times. This chain connects TRBV20-1 to TRBJ2-5; D is ambiguous. CDR3 length: 14 amino acids. Trimming took off 1 base at V and 4 bases at J, with 13 bases between the two ends. The germline V gene has CDR1 DFQATT and CDR2 SNEGSKA (reference sequence). The CDR3 loop is CSARVRLAGETQYF. CDR3 bases: TGCAGTGCTAGAGTGCGCCTGGCCGGAGAGACCCAGTACTTC.

This chain's CDR3 is CASRETSGTDTQYF. The CDR3 coding sequence is TGTGCCAGCAGGGAGACTAGCGGCACAGATACGCAGTATTTT. The V and J genes are TRBV5-6 and TRBJ2-3; 8 nucleotides line up with TRBD2. The J segment lost 1 base and the V segment lost 5 bases, leaving 3 bases of the junction unmatched. The CDR3 is made up of 14 amino acids. Germline V gives CDR1 SGHDT, CDR2 YYEEEE.

This clonotype has only a few counts. The genes are TRBV5-1 and TRBJ2-1; the match to TRBD1 covers 9 bases. The CDR3 totals 16 residues. Trimming at V came to 4 bases and at J to 8 bases, leaving 13 bases not matched to a gene. Germline V lookup: CDR1 SGHRS, CDR2 YFSETQ. The DNA for the CDR3 is TGCGCCAGCAGCCCCGGGACAGGGATGTGGGGCGATGAGCAGTTCTTC. Its protein product is CASSPGTGMWGDEQFF.

With regard to this clonotype: One end of the junction varies from germline; a read error may be responsible. The CDR3 nucleotides read TGTGCCAGCAGCGTAGTGGCGGGGGGTCCCCTTCGCTACAATGAGAAGTTCTTC. It codes for CASSVVAGGPLRYNEKFF. The chain uses TRBV9 and TRBJ2-1, with 8 positions matching TRBD2. This CDR3 has 18 amino acids. Per the germline V gene, CDR1 is SGDLS and CDR2 is YYNGEE.

In its sample, this clonotype was seen a few times. V usage is TRBV20-1 and J usage is TRBJ2-1; 9 nucleotides agree with TRBD2. The germline V gene has CDR1 DFQATT and CDR2 SNEGSKA (reference sequence). The J segment lost 2 bases and the V segment lost 3 bases, leaving 8 bases of the junction unmatched. The CDR3 spans 16 residues. In nucleotides, the CDR3 is TGCAGTGCTAGGTGGGGCCAGCGGGGGGCCTACAATGAGCAGTTCTTC. Encoded protein: CSARWGQRGAYNEQFF.

This clonotype was found a few times. V usage is TRBV12-3 or TRBV12-4 and J usage is TRBJ1-2; no clear D. V shed 4 bases and J shed 0 bases, with 9 bases lying between them. The CDR3 length is 14 residues. CDR3 DNA sequence: TGTGCCAGCAGTTCTATTAGACCTAACTATGGCTACACCTTC. Translating it yields CASSSIRPNYGYTF.

The CDR3 nucleotides read TGCGCCAGCACCCCTGGGAGGACCGCTAACTATGGCTACACCTTC. Protein: CASTPGRTANYGYTF. The V gene is TRBV5-1, the J gene TRBJ1-2; the D is unclear. Trimming took off 6 bases at V and 0 bases at J, with 15 bases between the two ends. This CDR3 spans 15 amino acids. Per germline, CDR1 SGHRS and CDR2 YFSETQ.

This clonotype was seen a handful of times. This chain's CDR3 is CASTDGYTF. The CDR3 DNA sequence: TGTGCCAGCACGGATGGCTACACCTTC. This chain uses TRBV12-3 or TRBV12-4 with TRBJ1-2; no clear D gene. The CDR3 totals 9 residues. Trimming cost V 7 bases and J 6 bases, with 3 bases left between them.

The chain uses TRBV7-2 and TRBJ2-5; TRBD2 might be the D (6 bases). V was clipped by 7 bases and J by 1 base, with 13 bases between them. The V gene's germline CDR1 is SGHTA and CDR2 FQGNSA. The CDR3 has 14 residues. CDR3 in DNA: TGTGCCAGCACCGCCGGGACTGCCCAAGAGACCCAGTACTTC. Its translation: CASTAGTAQETQYF.

CDR3 amino acids: CAISDEAGEQYF. The CDR3 DNA follows: TGTGCCATCAGCGACGAGGCGGGCGAGCAGTACTTC. The V call is TRBV10-3, the J call TRBJ2-7; TRBD2 might be the D (5 bases). Trimming pared 6 bases from V and 6 bases from J, leaving 12 bases between. The germline gives CDR1 ENHRY, CDR2 SYGVKD. This CDR3 has 12 residues.